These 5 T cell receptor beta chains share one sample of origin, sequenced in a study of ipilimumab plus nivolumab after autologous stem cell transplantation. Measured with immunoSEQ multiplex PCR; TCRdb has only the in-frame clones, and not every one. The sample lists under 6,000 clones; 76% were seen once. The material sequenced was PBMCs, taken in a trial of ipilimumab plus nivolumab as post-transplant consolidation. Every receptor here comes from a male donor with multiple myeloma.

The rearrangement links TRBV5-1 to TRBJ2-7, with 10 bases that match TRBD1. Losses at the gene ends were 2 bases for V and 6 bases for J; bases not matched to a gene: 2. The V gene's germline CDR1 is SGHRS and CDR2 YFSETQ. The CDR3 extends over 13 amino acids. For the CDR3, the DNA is TGCGCCAGCAGCTTCGGGACAGGGGCCGAGCAGTACTTC. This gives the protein CASSFGTGAEQYF. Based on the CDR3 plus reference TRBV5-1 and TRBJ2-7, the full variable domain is KAGVTQTPRYLIKTRGQQVTLSCSPISGHRSVSWYQQTPGQGLQFLFEYFSETQRNKGNFPGRFSGRQFSNSRSEMNVSTLELGDSALYLCASSFGTGAEQYFGPGTRLTVT.

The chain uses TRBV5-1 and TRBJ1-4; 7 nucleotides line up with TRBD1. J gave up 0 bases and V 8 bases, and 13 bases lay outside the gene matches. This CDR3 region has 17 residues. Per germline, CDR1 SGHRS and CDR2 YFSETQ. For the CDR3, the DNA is TGCGCCAGGCGGGCTAGGGACAGTACCCCAACTAATGAAAAACTGTTTTTT. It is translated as CARRARDSTPTNEKLFF.

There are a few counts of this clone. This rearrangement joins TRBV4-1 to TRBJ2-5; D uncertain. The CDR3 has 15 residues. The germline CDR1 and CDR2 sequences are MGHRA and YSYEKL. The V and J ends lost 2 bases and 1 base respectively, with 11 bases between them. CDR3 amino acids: CASSQTLSVQETQYF. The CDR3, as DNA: TGCGCCAGCAGCCAAACTCTCAGCGTCCAAGAGACCCAGTACTTC.

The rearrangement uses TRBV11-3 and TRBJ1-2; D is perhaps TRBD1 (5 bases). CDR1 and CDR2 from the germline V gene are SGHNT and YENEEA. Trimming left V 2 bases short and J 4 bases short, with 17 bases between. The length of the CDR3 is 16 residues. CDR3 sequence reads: CASSLFSPRGAYGYTF. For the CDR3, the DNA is TGTGCCAGCAGCTTATTCTCCCCTCGGGGCGCCTATGGCTACACCTTC.

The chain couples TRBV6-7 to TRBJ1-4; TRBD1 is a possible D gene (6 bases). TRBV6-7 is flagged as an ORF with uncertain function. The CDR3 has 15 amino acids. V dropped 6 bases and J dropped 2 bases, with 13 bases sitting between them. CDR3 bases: TGTGCCAGCAGCCCTGGAGGGGGGACTAATGAAAAACTGTTTTTT. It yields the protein CASSPGGGTNEKLFF.